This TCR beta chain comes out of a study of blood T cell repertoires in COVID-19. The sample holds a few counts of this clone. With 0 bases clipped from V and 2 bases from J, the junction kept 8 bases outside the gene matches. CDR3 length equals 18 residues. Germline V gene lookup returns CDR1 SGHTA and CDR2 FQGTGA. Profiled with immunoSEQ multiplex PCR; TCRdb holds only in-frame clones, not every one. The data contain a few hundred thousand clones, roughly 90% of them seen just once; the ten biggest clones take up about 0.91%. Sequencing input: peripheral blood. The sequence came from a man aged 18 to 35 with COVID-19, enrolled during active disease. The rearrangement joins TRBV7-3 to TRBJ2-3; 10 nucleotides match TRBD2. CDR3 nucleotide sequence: TGTGCCAGCAGCTTAACCGGGGGAGCGGGAGGGTCCACAGATACGCAGTATTTT. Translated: CASSLTGGAGGSTDTQYF.